These T cell receptor beta chains were read from a single sample in a study of STAT5B mutations in CD4+ large granular lymphocyte leukemia. Clones were sequenced by immunoSEQ multiplex PCR, and TCRdb holds only the in-frame ones, with some missing. The sample lists roughly 5,900 clones, around 74% seen once, with about three fifths in the top ten. Sequenced material: PBMCs. The receptor set was obtained from a man aged 80 or over with CD4+ T-cell large granular lymphocyte leukemia. CDR3s include the opening cysteine and the closing phenylalanine or tryptophan. The order of the fields is clone size, J gene, V gene, D gene, CDR3 protein, CDR3 DNA. D genes are given only for firm matches. The size field is filled for only some rows; it gives once, few, many or a size class.

. | TRBJ1-2 | TRBV6-5 | . | CASSYSGAELHYGYTF | TGTGCCAGCAGTTACTCAGGGGCAGAGCTGCACTATGGCTACACCTTC
. | TRBJ1-6 | TRBV5-6 | TRBD1 | CASSLGQGGSPLHF | TGTGCCAGCAGCTTGGGACAGGGGGGTTCACCCCTCCACTTT
once | TRBJ1-2 | TRBV28 | . | CASLGRFDSIYGYTF | TGTGCCAGCTTGGGGCGATTCGACTCGATATATGGCTACACCTTC
. | TRBJ2-2 | TRBV30 | . | CAWSVPHGGRELFF | TGTGCCTGGAGTGTCCCCCATGGCGGTAGGGAGCTGTTTTTT
. | TRBJ2-1 | TRBV2 | . | CASRVNEQFF | TGTGCCAGCAGGGTCAATGAGCAGTTCTTC
few | TRBJ1-5 | TRBV27 | . | CASSLSGRSHQPQHF | TGTGCCAGCAGTTTATCCGGGAGGTCCCATCAGCCCCAGCATTTT
. | TRBJ2-7 | TRBV11-2 | TRBD1 | CASSFGDRGGYEQYF | TGTGCCAGCAGCTTTGGGGACAGGGGAGGCTACGAGCAGTACTTC
. | TRBJ2-1 | TRBV12-5 | TRBD2 | CASGLVPASGRAYNEQFF | TGTGCTAGTGGTTTGGTACCGGCTAGCGGGAGGGCCTACAATGAGCAGTTCTTC
. | TRBJ1-2 | TRBV12-5 | TRBD1 | CASGPRTGGGYTF | TGTGCTAGTGGCCCCAGGACAGGGGGAGGCTACACCTTC
. | TRBJ1-2 | TRBV5-4 | . | CASSPLVGPTYGYTF | TGTGCCAGCAGCCCCTTGGTGGGGCCCACCTATGGCTACACCTTC
. | TRBJ1-5 | TRBV2 | . | CASSLTGSNQPQHF | TGTGCCAGCAGTTTGACAGGCTCCAATCAGCCCCAGCATTTT
. | TRBJ2-7 | TRBV6-1 | TRBD2 | CASSELAGGKEYF | TGTGCCAGCAGTGAACTAGCGGGAGGCAAAGAGTACTTC
. | TRBJ2-2 | TRBV29-1 | TRBD2 | CSLWTSGRLTGELFF | TGCAGTTTATGGACTAGCGGGAGACTCACCGGGGAGCTGTTTTTT
. | TRBJ2-5 | TRBV4-1 | TRBD2 | CASSYGTSGQETQYF | TGCGCCAGCAGCTACGGGACTAGCGGACAAGAGACCCAGTACTTC
large | TRBJ2-7 | TRBV19 | TRBD1 | CASSRSWTGAYEQYF | TGTGCCAGTAGTCGTTCCTGGACAGGGGCCTACGAGCAGTACTTC
. | TRBJ1-1 | TRBV6-5 | . | CASSRQQLNTEAFF | TGTGCCAGCAGCCGACAACAATTGAACACTGAAGCTTTCTTT
. | TRBJ2-7 | TRBV5-1 | . | CASSPDMGLSYEQYF | TGCGCCAGCAGCCCTGACATGGGCCTTTCCTACGAGCAGTACTTC
. | TRBJ1-4 | TRBV7-8 | . | CASSPSTAFATNEKLFF | TGTGCCAGCAGCCCCTCGACAGCTTTCGCAACTAATGAAAAACTGTTTTTT
. | TRBJ2-5 | TRBV9 | . | CASSVASQETQYF | TGTGCCAGCAGCGTAGCTAGCCAAGAGACCCAGTACTTC
few | TRBJ1-1 | TRBV7-6 | . | CASSFGNTEAFF | TGTGCCAGCAGCTTTGGCAACACTGAAGCTTTCTTT
. | TRBJ2-7 | TRBV2 | . | CASSEGLPYEQYF | TGTGCCAGCAGTGAAGGCCTACCCTACGAGCAGTACTTC
once | TRBJ1-2 | TRBV19 | . | CASSIVDRTYGYTF | TGTGCCAGTAGTATCGTGGACAGAACCTATGGCTACACCTTC
. | TRBJ2-3 | TRBV7-3 | . | CASSFGAPPDTQYF | TGTGCCAGCAGCTTCGGGGCCCCCCCAGATACGCAGTATTTT
. | TRBJ2-7 | TRBV27 | . | CASSLDPGTYEQYF | TGTGCCAGCAGTTTAGACCCAGGTACCTACGAGCAGTACTTC
. | TRBJ2-1 | TRBV9 | TRBD2 | CASSVPRLAASNERSYNEQFF | TGTGCCAGCAGCGTACCCCGACTAGCGGCGTCAAACGAGCGCTCCTACAATGAGCAGTTCTTC
. | TRBJ1-2 | TRBV15 | . | CATSSEGGRAYGYTF | TGTGCCACCAGCAGCGAGGGGGGCAGGGCCTATGGCTACACCTTC
few | TRBJ1-2 | TRBV6-5 | TRBD1 | CASSYLEGAWGYTF | TGTGCCAGCAGTTACCTAGAGGGGGCGTGGGGCTACACCTTC
. | TRBJ2-7 | TRBV7-9 | . | CASSFRDQNPSYEQYF | TGTGCCAGCAGCTTCCGGGACCAGAACCCATCCTACGAGCAGTACTTC
. | TRBJ1-5 | TRBV19 | . | CASSPWTAALNQPQHF | TGTGCCAGTAGTCCCTGGACAGCTGCCCTTAATCAGCCCCAGCATTTT